One T cell receptor (beta chain) is described in this entry. The specificity of this receptor is unknown. Per-base qualities were not stored, and no clone one base away is much larger. This entry is derived from a study of blood T cell repertoires in COVID-19 (dated by TCRdb to the early 2020s). Study-wide context: Samples covering the acute and convalescent phases of COVID-19 were provided by collaborators in the United States, Italy and Spain. The material from the prospective study consisted of cDNA or gDNA derived from T cells, B-cell-depleted T cells, or PBMCs. Subjects who had been exposed to COVID-19, were actively infected with it, or had recovered from it provided the deeply sampled blood TCRbeta repertoires that made up the dataset. A freely available public database, intended as a resource for researchers studying the immune response to SARS-CoV-2, is where the repertoires were released. Samples were obtained from the ongoing ImmuneRACE study (first 160 participants) and from over a thousand subjects provided by 6 global collaborators. A de-identified subject ID, COVID-19 status, age in years and sex were almost always included in the sample metadata. Where available, HLA class I and class II types were obtained from metadata supplied by the sample provider rather than from assay-based typing.

The investigation overall reported the following: Clinical and demographic metadata were provided uncurated, with the amount varying by source and participant.

TCRbeta CDR3 regions were amplified from genomic DNA by means of the immunoSEQ Assay, a bias-controlled multiplex PCR. The authors' analysis ran thus. Within the assay, amplification of reference gene primers was used to estimate how many nucleated cells each sample contained. To quantify the absolute abundance of each unique TCRbeta CDR3 rearrangement, sequence reads were collapsed and filtered. Productive Simpson clonality was computed per sample as the square root of Simpson's diversity index over productive rearrangements. TCRdb provides this immuneACCESS table in a form limited to in-frame rearrangements. Some clones are lacking; in checked studies, under half of them reflect an unresolved V gene, and why the rest are absent is not known. V and J calls and clone size are copied from that table; D and trimming were computed from the DNA. Across this sample there are a few hundred thousand clones, with around 85% seen only once. The ten most abundant clones make up roughly 3.9% of the sample.

The CDR3 has 13 amino acids, counting the end cysteine and phenylalanine. CDR3 DNA is the only sequence kept; it has 39 bases, read in frame from the first base. The germline V gene specifies SGDLS as CDR1 and YYNGEE as CDR2. V and J are truncated by 7 bases and 4 bases respectively, leaving an intervening sequence of 14 bases. Whole blood was collected in K2EDTA tubes by collaborating institutions according to the institutions' own protocols. Collaborator samples were shipped for TCRbeta analysis as frozen whole blood, isolated PBMCs, or DNA extracted from either sample type. Sequenced material: peripheral blood. This receptor chain uses TRBV9 and TRBJ2-5; D gene: possibly TRBD1, on 5 matching bases. The sequence was collected from a woman in her late teens or twenties with acute or convalescent COVID-19. For the CDR3, the sequence is CASSIGARETQYF. At the DNA level, the sequence is TGTGCCAGCTCCATAGGGGCTCGAGAGACCCAGTACTTC.